This T cell receptor (beta chain) stems from a study of beta chain features in type 1 diabetes. Whole-study findings and limits: Diminished insertions and augmented deletions at VDJ junctions characterized type 1 diabetes patients. Sequencing from cDNA could over-represent high-TCR-expressing cells.

Isolated RNA was reverse transcribed in full, so expressed TCRB transcripts were sequenced. Generated by immunoSEQ multiplex PCR, the TCRdb table keeps only in-frame clones and is missing some. This table has 400,000 to 500,000 clones, around 14% appearing once. In its sample, this clone was seen a few times. Its antigen is unknown. Heparinised blood was drawn once per donor, averaging roughly 120 mL. Sequencing was performed on naive CD4+ T cells from blood. The receptor's source is a man aged 25 to 45 in good health.

CDR3 sequence: CASSLTGPNSPLHF. The DNA for the CDR3 is TGTGCCAGCAGTCTTACAGGGCCCAATTCACCCCTCCACTTT. The J gene is TRBJ1-6, the V gene TRBV27, with D possibly matching TRBD1 (6 bases). V dropped 5 bases and J dropped 7 bases, with 12 bases sitting between them. Germline CDR1 MNHEY, CDR2 SMNVEV (reference sequence). The CDR3 has 14 residues.